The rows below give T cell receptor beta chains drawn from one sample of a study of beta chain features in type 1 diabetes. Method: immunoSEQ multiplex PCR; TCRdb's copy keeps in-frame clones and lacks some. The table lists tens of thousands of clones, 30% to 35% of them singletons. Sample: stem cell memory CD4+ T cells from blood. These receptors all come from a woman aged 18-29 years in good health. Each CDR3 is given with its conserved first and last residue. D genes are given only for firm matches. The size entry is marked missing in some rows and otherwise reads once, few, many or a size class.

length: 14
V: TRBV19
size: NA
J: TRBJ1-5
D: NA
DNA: TGTGCCAGTAGCCTTAGGGGGAGCAATCAGCCCCAGCATTTT
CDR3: CASSLRGSNQPQHF

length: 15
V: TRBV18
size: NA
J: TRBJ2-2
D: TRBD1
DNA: TGTGCCAGCTCCCCAATGACAGGGGACACCGGGGAGCTGTTTTTT
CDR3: CASSPMTGDTGELFF

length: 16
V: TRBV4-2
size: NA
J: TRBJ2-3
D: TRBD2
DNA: TGTGCCAGCAGCCAAAACGAAGCGGGGGGGTTAAATACGCAGTATTTT
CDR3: CASSQNEAGGLNTQYF

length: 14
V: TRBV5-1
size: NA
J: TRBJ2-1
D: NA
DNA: TGCGCCAGCAGCGAACGCGGCTCCTACAATGAGCAGTTCTTC
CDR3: CASSERGSYNEQFF

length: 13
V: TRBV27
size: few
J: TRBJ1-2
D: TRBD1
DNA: TGTGCCAGCAGCCGGACAGGAGTCTATGGCTACACCTTC
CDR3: CASSRTGVYGYTF

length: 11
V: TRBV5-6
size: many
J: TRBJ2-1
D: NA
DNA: TGTGCCAGCAGACGGGAGCGGGAGCAGTTCTTC
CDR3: CASRREREQFF

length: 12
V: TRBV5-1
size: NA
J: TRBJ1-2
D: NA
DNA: TGCGCCAGCAGCAAAGCGAGCTATGGCTACGCCTTC
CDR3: CASSKASYGYAF

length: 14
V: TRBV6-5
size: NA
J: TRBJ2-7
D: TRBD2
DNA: TGTGCCAGCAGACCCCCCGGGAGGGGTCGCGAGCAGTACTTC
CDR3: CASRPPGRGREQYF

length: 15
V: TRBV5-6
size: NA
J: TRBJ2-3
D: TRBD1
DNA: TGTGCCAGCAGCTTGTACGAGGGGGCCCCAGATACGCAGTATTTT
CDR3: CASSLYEGAPDTQYF

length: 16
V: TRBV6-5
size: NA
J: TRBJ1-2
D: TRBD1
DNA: TGTGCCAGCAGTTTTCTTCCGGGACAGGGGCCCTATGGCTACACCTTC
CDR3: CASSFLPGQGPYGYTF

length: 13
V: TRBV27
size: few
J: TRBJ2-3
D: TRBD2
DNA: TGTGCCAGCAGACTAGCGGGATCAGATACGCAGTATTTT
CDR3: CASRLAGSDTQYF

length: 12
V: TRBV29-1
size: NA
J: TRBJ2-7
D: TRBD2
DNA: TGCAGCGTTGAGGACCGGGGGGACGAGCAGTACTTC
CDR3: CSVEDRGDEQYF

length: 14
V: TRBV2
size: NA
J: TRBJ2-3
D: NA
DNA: TGTGCCAGCAAGGAGGACGGGAGCACAGATACGCAGTATTTT
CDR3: CASKEDGSTDTQYF

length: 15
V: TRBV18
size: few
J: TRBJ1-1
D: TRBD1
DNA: TGTGCCAGCTCACCGGGGACAGGGGGGAACACTGAAGCTTTCTTT
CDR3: CASSPGTGGNTEAFF

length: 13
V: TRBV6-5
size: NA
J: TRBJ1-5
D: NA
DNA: TGTGCCAGCAGTTCCACCGGAGGTCAGCCCCAGCATTTT
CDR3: CASSSTGGQPQHF

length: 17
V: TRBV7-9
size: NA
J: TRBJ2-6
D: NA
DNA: TGTGCCAGCGACCTTGAGGGCGCAAACTCTGGGGCCAACGTCCTGACTTTC
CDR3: CASDLEGANSGANVLTF

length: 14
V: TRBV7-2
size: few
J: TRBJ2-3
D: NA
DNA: TGTGCCAGCAGCTCCTACAGGGAGGGGGATACGCAGTATTTT
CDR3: CASSSYREGDTQYF

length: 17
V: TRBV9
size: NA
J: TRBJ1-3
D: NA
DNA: TGTGCCAGCAGTTCTACGCATAACGGTCACTCTGGAAACACCATATATTTT
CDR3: CASSSTHNGHSGNTIYF

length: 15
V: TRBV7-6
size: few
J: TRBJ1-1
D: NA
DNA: TGTGCCAGCAGCTTAGCCCACCAGACTCTTCAGAAAGCTTTCTTT
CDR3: CASSLAHQTLQKAFF

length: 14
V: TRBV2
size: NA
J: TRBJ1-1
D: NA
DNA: TGTGCCAGCAGTGGCAGGGCTTTGAACACTGAAGCTTTCTTT
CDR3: CASSGRALNTEAFF

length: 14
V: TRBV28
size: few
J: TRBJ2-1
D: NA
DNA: TGTGCCAGCAGAAATCCCAGCTCCTACAATGAGCAGTTCTTC
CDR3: CASRNPSSYNEQFF

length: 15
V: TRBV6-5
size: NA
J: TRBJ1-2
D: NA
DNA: TGTGCCAGCAGCTTGATACCGGGACATAACTATGGCTACACCTTC
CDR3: CASSLIPGHNYGYTF

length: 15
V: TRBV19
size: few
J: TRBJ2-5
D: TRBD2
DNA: TGTGCCAGTAGTCTGTCCCCCGGACTAGCAGAGACCCAGTACTTC
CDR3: CASSLSPGLAETQYF

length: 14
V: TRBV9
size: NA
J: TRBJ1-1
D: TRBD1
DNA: TGTGCCAGCAGCGCAGGGGACAGGGCCACCGAAGCTTTCTTT
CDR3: CASSAGDRATEAFF

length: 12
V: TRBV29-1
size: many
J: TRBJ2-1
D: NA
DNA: TGCAGCGTTGAACCCCAGTCCAATGAGCAGTTCTTC
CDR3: CSVEPQSNEQFF

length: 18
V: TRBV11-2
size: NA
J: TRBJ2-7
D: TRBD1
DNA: TGTGCCAGCAGCGTCCGGGACAGGGCGAGAACTAGCTCCTACGAGCAGTACTTC
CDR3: CASSVRDRARTSSYEQYF

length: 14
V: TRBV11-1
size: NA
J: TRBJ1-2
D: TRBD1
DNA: TGTGCCAGCAGCGTGGGACAGGTGAACTATGGCTACACCTTC
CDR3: CASSVGQVNYGYTF

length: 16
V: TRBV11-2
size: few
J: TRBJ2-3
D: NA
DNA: TGTGCCAGCAGCCGATCCACAGACTACTACACAGATACGCAGTATTTT
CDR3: CASSRSTDYYTDTQYF

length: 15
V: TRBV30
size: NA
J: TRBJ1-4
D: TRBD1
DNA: TGTGCCTGGAGTAGAAGCGACAGGGGATATGAAAAACTGTTTTTT
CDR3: CAWSRSDRGYEKLFF

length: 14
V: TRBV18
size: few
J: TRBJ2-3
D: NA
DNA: TGTGCCAGCTCACCGAATGCCATGGCCGATACGCAGTATTTT
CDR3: CASSPNAMADTQYF

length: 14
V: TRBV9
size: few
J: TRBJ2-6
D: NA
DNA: TGTGCCAGCAGCGTCTCCTCTGGGGCCAACGTCCTGACTTTC
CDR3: CASSVSSGANVLTF

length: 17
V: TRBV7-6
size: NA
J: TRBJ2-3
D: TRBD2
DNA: TGTGCCAGCAGCTTAGGGGCTAGCGGGAGTAGCACAGATACGCAGTATTTT
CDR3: CASSLGASGSSTDTQYF

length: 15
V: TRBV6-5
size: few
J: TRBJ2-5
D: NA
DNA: TGTGCCAGCAGTTACTCGTGGCAGGGTGGAGAGACCCAGTACTTC
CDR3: CASSYSWQGGETQYF

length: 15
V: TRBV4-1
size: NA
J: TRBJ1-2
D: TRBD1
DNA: TGCGCCAGCAGCCAAGATCCAGGGGGCGGGGGTGGCTACACCTTC
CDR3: CASSQDPGGGGGYTF

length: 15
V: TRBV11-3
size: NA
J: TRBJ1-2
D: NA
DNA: TGTGCCAGCAGCCCCCGCCAGGGCTATGCCTATGGCTACACCTTC
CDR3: CASSPRQGYAYGYTF

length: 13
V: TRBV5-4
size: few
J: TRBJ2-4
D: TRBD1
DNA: TGTGCCAGCAGCTTGGGGACAGGGGACATTCAGTACTTC
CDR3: CASSLGTGDIQYF

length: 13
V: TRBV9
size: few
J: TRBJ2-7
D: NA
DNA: TGTGCCAGCAGCGTAGGGCAGGGTGACGAGCAGTACTTC
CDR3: CASSVGQGDEQYF

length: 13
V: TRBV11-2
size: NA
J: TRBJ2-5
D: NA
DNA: TGTGCCAGCAGCCCAGAAGTCCTAGAGACCCAGTACTTC
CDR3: CASSPEVLETQYF

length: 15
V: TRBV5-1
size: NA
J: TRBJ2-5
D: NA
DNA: TGCGCCAGCAGCTTGGGGTCGACAGCTCAAGAGACCCAGTACTTC
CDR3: CASSLGSTAQETQYF